The rows below give T cell receptor beta chains drawn from one sample of a study of Graves' ophthalmopathy and Graves' hyperthyroidism. TCRdb independently ran MiXCR on the multiplex PCR reads; one entry per CDR3 protein. The sample shows 350,000 to 450,000 distinct CDR3 sequences, 20% to 25% of them seen only once. Material for sequencing was peripheral blood. These receptors were collected from a woman aged 18-29 years with stable Graves' hyperthyroidism. Both conserved end residues are part of each CDR3. D genes are given only for firm matches. The size of a clone is reported for some rows only, either as once, few or many, or as a class for expanded clones.

j_gene: TRBJ2-7
d_gene: NA
v_gene: TRBV7-3
abundance: many
CDR3aa: CASSLVGGPTYEQYF
CDR3nt: TGTGCCAGCAGCTTAGTGGGAGGCCCGACCTACGAGCAGTACTTC

j_gene: TRBJ2-2
d_gene: TRBD2
v_gene: TRBV20-1
abundance: many
CDR3aa: CSARALAGANTGELFF
CDR3nt: TGCAGTGCTAGAGCGCTAGCGGGAGCCAACACCGGGGAGCTGTTTTTT

j_gene: TRBJ2-7
d_gene: NA
v_gene: TRBV29-1
abundance: many
CDR3aa: CSVGTSYEQYF
CDR3nt: TGCAGCGTGGGGACATCCTACGAGCAGTACTTC

j_gene: TRBJ1-2
d_gene: NA
v_gene: TRBV24-1
abundance: many
CDR3aa: CATSDPDRAYGYTF
CDR3nt: TGTGCCACCAGTGATCCGGACAGAGCTTATGGCTACACCTTC

j_gene: TRBJ2-7
d_gene: NA
v_gene: TRBV20-1
abundance: many
CDR3aa: CSARRQTYEQYF
CDR3nt: TGCAGTGCTAGACGGCAGACCTACGAGCAGTACTTC

j_gene: TRBJ1-1
d_gene: NA
v_gene: TRBV6-2/TRBV6-3
abundance: many
CDR3aa: CASSYAGGGAFF
CDR3nt: TGTGCCAGCAGTTACGCGGGGGGGGGAGCTTTCTTT

j_gene: TRBJ2-5
d_gene: NA
v_gene: TRBV7-6
abundance: many
CDR3aa: CASNSRGAGETQYF
CDR3nt: TGTGCCAGCAACTCTAGAGGGGCCGGGGAGACCCAGTACTTC

j_gene: TRBJ1-2
d_gene: NA
v_gene: TRBV2
abundance: many
CDR3aa: CASSETNYGYTF
CDR3nt: TGTGCCAGCAGTGAAACCAACTATGGCTACACCTTC

j_gene: TRBJ2-7
d_gene: NA
v_gene: TRBV7-2
abundance: many
CDR3aa: CASSSSRAPHEQYF
CDR3nt: TGTGCCAGCAGCTCTAGTCGGGCCCCCCACGAGCAGTACTTC

j_gene: TRBJ1-5
d_gene: NA
v_gene: TRBV4-1
abundance: NA
CDR3aa: CASSQRQSQPQHF
CDR3nt: TGCGCCAGCAGCCAACGTCAAAGCCAGCCCCAGCATTTT

j_gene: TRBJ2-7
d_gene: NA
v_gene: TRBV19
abundance: NA
CDR3aa: CASSMGPQPYEQYF
CDR3nt: TGTGCCAGTAGTATGGGACCCCAGCCCTACGAGCAGTACTTC

j_gene: TRBJ1-1
d_gene: NA
v_gene: TRBV12-3/TRBV12-4
abundance: few
CDR3aa: CASSPLGRLNTEAFF
CDR3nt: TGTGCCAGCAGTCCATTGGGCAGGCTGAACACTGAAGCTTTCTTT

j_gene: TRBJ1-6
d_gene: TRBD1
v_gene: TRBV11-2
abundance: many
CDR3aa: CASSLGRQGPNSPLHF
CDR3nt: TGTGCCAGCAGCTTAGGGAGACAGGGGCCCAATTCACCCCTCCACTTT

j_gene: TRBJ1-2
d_gene: NA
v_gene: TRBV6-2/TRBV6-3
abundance: many
CDR3aa: CASCFPPFGYTF
CDR3nt: TGTGCCAGCTGCTTTCCCCCTTTCGGCTACACCTTC

j_gene: TRBJ2-5
d_gene: TRBD1
v_gene: TRBV6-2/TRBV6-3
abundance: many
CDR3aa: CASSHRGTGKETQYF
CDR3nt: TGTGCCAGCTCGCATCGGGGGACAGGGAAAGAGACCCAGTACTTC

j_gene: TRBJ2-7
d_gene: NA
v_gene: TRBV2
abundance: many
CDR3aa: CASRYSYEQYF
CDR3nt: TGTGCCAGCAGGTACTCCTACGAGCAGTACTTC

j_gene: TRBJ1-5
d_gene: NA
v_gene: TRBV12-3/TRBV12-4
abundance: NA
CDR3aa: CASTKGTPNQPQHF
CDR3nt: TGTGCCAGCACAAAAGGGACACCAAATCAGCCCCAGCATTTT

j_gene: TRBJ2-7
d_gene: TRBD1
v_gene: TRBV18
abundance: NA
CDR3aa: CATCRTGGDEQYF
CDR3nt: TGTGCCACCTGCCGGACAGGGGGCGACGAGCAGTACTTC

j_gene: TRBJ2-7
d_gene: NA
v_gene: TRBV20-1
abundance: many
CDR3aa: CSASPGGRGQYF
CDR3nt: TGCAGTGCTAGTCCCGGGGGTCGCGGGCAGTACTTC

j_gene: TRBJ2-7
d_gene: NA
v_gene: TRBV27
abundance: many
CDR3aa: CASSLSMGTGYEQYF
CDR3nt: TGTGCCAGCAGTTTATCGATGGGAACAGGCTACGAGCAGTACTTC

j_gene: TRBJ2-2
d_gene: TRBD1
v_gene: TRBV30
abundance: NA
CDR3aa: CAWLPQGATGELFF
CDR3nt: TGTGCCTGGTTACCCCAGGGGGCCACCGGGGAGCTGTTTTTT

j_gene: TRBJ1-2
d_gene: NA
v_gene: TRBV6-2/TRBV6-3
abundance: NA
CDR3aa: CASEIQGGYGYTF
CDR3nt: TGTGCCAGCGAGATACAGGGAGGCTATGGCTACACCTTC

j_gene: TRBJ1-2
d_gene: NA
v_gene: TRBV6-5
abundance: NA
CDR3aa: CASSYRGRQNYGYTF
CDR3nt: TGTGCCAGCAGTTATAGGGGCAGGCAAAACTATGGCTACACCTTC

j_gene: TRBJ1-5
d_gene: NA
v_gene: TRBV30
abundance: few
CDR3aa: CAWATRSNQPQHF
CDR3nt: TGTGCCTGGGCTACCCGGAGCAATCAGCCCCAGCATTTT